The sequence of this T cell receptor beta chain was determined in a study of blood T cell repertoires in COVID-19. Measured with immunoSEQ multiplex PCR; TCRdb has only the in-frame clones, and not every one. In the table there are over 250,000 clones, approximately 82% of which are singletons. Germline lookup yields CDR1 MNHEY and CDR2 SMNVEV (reference sequence). Losses at the gene ends were 3 bases for V and 7 bases for J; bases not matched to a gene: 5. This CDR3 has 13 residues. The sequencing sample was made of PBMCs or T cells enriched from blood (not recorded which). V gene TRBV27 combines with J gene TRBJ1-1, with 7 bases that match TRBD1. The TCR was taken from a man between 40 and 49 years old who had been exposed to COVID-19. The CDR3 loop reads CASSFRGPGEAFF. The CDR3 DNA sequence: TGTGCCAGCAGTTTTAGGGGGCCAGGTGAAGCTTTCTTT.